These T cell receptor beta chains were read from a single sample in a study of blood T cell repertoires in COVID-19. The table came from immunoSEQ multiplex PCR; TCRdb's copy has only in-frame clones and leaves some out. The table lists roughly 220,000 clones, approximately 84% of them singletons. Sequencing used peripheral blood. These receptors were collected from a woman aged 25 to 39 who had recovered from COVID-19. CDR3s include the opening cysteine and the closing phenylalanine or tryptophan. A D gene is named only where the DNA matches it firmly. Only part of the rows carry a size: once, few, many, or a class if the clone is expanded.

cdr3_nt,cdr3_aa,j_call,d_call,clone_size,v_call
TGTGCCAGCAGCTTAGGCGGACTAGCGGGAGCCCAAGAGACCCAGTACTTC,CASSLGGLAGAQETQYF,TRBJ2-5,TRBD2,few,TRBV7-2
TGTGCCAGCACCCAACTAGCGGGAGTAAGTGAGACCCAGTACTTC,CASTQLAGVSETQYF,TRBJ2-5,TRBD2,NA,TRBV11-2
TGTGCCAGCAGCCCCGCGGAGACCCAGTACTTC,CASSPAETQYF,TRBJ2-5,NA,NA,TRBV7-9
TGTGCCAGCAGCAGTCTGGGGGCGCATGAACTAGCGGGAGCAGGAAACATTCAGTACTTC,CASSSLGAHELAGAGNIQYF,TRBJ2-4,TRBD2,NA,TRBV7-9
TGTGCCAGCAGTGAAACTAGCCACGAGCAGTACTTC,CASSETSHEQYF,TRBJ2-7,NA,NA,TRBV2
TGTGCCAGCAGTGATCTGGGGGCTAGTTTTAGCGAGCAGTACTTC,CASSDLGASFSEQYF,TRBJ2-7,NA,once,TRBV2
TGTGCCAGCAGCTTAAGAGCGACAGCGAATGAAAAACTGTTTTTT,CASSLRATANEKLFF,TRBJ1-4,NA,NA,TRBV7-6
TGTGCCAGCTCGGAGGGGAGCAATCAGCCCCAGCATTTT,CASSEGSNQPQHF,TRBJ1-5,NA,NA,TRBV6-5
TGCGCCAGCAGAGGGACTACAGATACGCAGTATTTT,CASRGTTDTQYF,TRBJ2-3,NA,NA,TRBV5-1
TGTGCCAGCAACTTAGCGGGAGGTGAGCAGTTCTTC,CASNLAGGEQFF,TRBJ2-1,TRBD2,NA,TRBV9
TGTGCCAGCAGCTTACTAGGACCCCTCCACTTT,CASSLLGPLHF,TRBJ1-6,NA,NA,TRBV7-9
TGTGCCACCAGCAGAACGATCCTAGGAGCGGGAGATGCCGAGCAGTACTTC,CATSRTILGAGDAEQYF,TRBJ2-7,TRBD2,NA,TRBV15
TGTGCCAGTAGTATCTCGGGGACAGGGCAAGATGGCTACACCTTC,CASSISGTGQDGYTF,TRBJ1-2,TRBD1,NA,TRBV19
TGCGCCAGCAGCTCCCACGGAGGTCATGGTCAGGCGGGCTACACCTTC,CASSSHGGHGQAGYTF,TRBJ1-2,NA,few,TRBV5-1
TGCGCCAGCAGTTCGTCAGTAGATACGCAGTATTTT,CASSSSVDTQYF,TRBJ2-3,NA,NA,TRBV10-2
TGTGCCAGCAGCGCATCCGGGAGAAGGGTTGAAGCTTTCTTT,CASSASGRRVEAFF,TRBJ1-1,NA,NA,TRBV9
TGTGCCAGCAGTTTAGCCCGACAGCGAGAAGCTTTCTTT,CASSLARQREAFF,TRBJ1-1,NA,NA,TRBV12-3/TRBV12-4
TGTGCCTGGGACGGCAGGGTGTACAATGAGCAGTTCTTC,CAWDGRVYNEQFF,TRBJ2-1,NA,NA,TRBV30
TGCGCCAGCAGCCAAGGGAGACAAGCGGGACGCCGGTCAGATACGCAGTATTTT,CASSQGRQAGRRSDTQYF,TRBJ2-3,TRBD2,NA,TRBV4-1
TGCGCCAGCAGCTATTATATCGGCGGGTCGACCACAGATACGCAGTATTTT,CASSYYIGGSTTDTQYF,TRBJ2-3,NA,NA,TRBV4-1
TGTGCCAGTAACAGACAATCTGGAAACACCATATATTTT,CASNRQSGNTIYF,TRBJ1-3,NA,NA,TRBV19
TGTGCCAGTAGTATAGCCGGGACAGGGGACGGCTACGAGCAGTACTTC,CASSIAGTGDGYEQYF,TRBJ2-7,TRBD1,NA,TRBV19
TGTGCCAGCAGCCAAGCGGTGCAGGGCTTTAACTATGGCTACACCTTC,CASSQAVQGFNYGYTF,TRBJ1-2,NA,NA,TRBV3-1/TRBV3-2
TGTGCCAGCAGCTTAGTAGTAGCGGGACCGCTCGAGCAGTACTTC,CASSLVVAGPLEQYF,TRBJ2-7,TRBD2,NA,TRBV7-9
TGTGCCAGCAGTTTAACGTTAGCGGGAGGTCAGGAGACCCAGTACTTC,CASSLTLAGGQETQYF,TRBJ2-5,TRBD2,NA,TRBV27
TGTGCCAGCAGTGAGGGCGCTGCTACGGACGAGCAGTACTTC,CASSEGAATDEQYF,TRBJ2-7,NA,NA,TRBV2
TGTGCCAGCAGCACCGGGTTATCCAAAAACATTCAGTACTTC,CASSTGLSKNIQYF,TRBJ2-4,NA,NA,TRBV6-5
TGTGCCAGCAGCTTAGAAGAGCCTGACAGGGGTTCACCCCTCCACTTT,CASSLEEPDRGSPLHF,TRBJ1-6,TRBD1,NA,TRBV7-6
TGTGCCAGCACCTTGAATCCCGGGACAGAAGCTTTCTTT,CASTLNPGTEAFF,TRBJ1-1,NA,NA,TRBV28
TGTGCCAGCCTAGAACTCACAGGGGGGACCACCGGGGAGCTGTTTTTT,CASLELTGGTTGELFF,TRBJ2-2,TRBD1,NA,TRBV28
TGTGCCAGCAGTGAGGGGCCCAAACTGTTTTTT,CASSEGPKLFF,TRBJ1-4,NA,many,TRBV6-1
TGTGCCAGCGCGGCCGAACATTCACCCCTCCACTTT,CASAAEHSPLHF,TRBJ1-6,NA,few,TRBV2
TGTGCCTGGAGTGTAAGTTCAGATTATGGCTACACCTTC,CAWSVSSDYGYTF,TRBJ1-2,NA,NA,TRBV30
TGTGCCAGCAGCCAAGACAGGGTACTAGCGGGAATTAGCGGCACAGATACGCAGTATTTT,CASSQDRVLAGISGTDTQYF,TRBJ2-3,TRBD2,NA,TRBV4-2
TGTGCCAGCAGTTCGACAGGGGCCAAAACCGGGGAGCTGTTTTTT,CASSSTGAKTGELFF,TRBJ2-2,TRBD1,NA,TRBV28
TGTGCCAGCAGCCCCTCGGACAGGAACACTGAAGCTTTCTTT,CASSPSDRNTEAFF,TRBJ1-1,NA,once,TRBV28
TGCGCCAGCAGTGGATTCGGGGACACTGGAAACACCATATATTTT,CASSGFGDTGNTIYF,TRBJ1-3,NA,NA,TRBV10-1
TGTGCCAGCAGACCCCGGGACAGGGATAGCAATGAGCAGTTCTTC,CASRPRDRDSNEQFF,TRBJ2-1,TRBD1,NA,TRBV28
TGTGCCAGCAGCTCAGGGACTTACCCTAGCACAGATACGCAGTATTTT,CASSSGTYPSTDTQYF,TRBJ2-3,NA,NA,TRBV7-3
TGTGCCACCAGTGTGCAGGCAACAGATACGCAGTATTTT,CATSVQATDTQYF,TRBJ2-3,NA,NA,TRBV24-1
TGTGCCAGCAGTTACAGTACAGGGTTTCACACTGAAGCTTTCTTT,CASSYSTGFHTEAFF,TRBJ1-1,NA,few,TRBV6-5
TGTGCCAGCAGCCCCGGGACAAATAATTCACCCCTCCACTTT,CASSPGTNNSPLHF,TRBJ1-6,NA,NA,TRBV7-9
TGCGCCAGTCGGACAGAGAGTTATAACTATGGCTACACCTTC,CASRTESYNYGYTF,TRBJ1-2,NA,NA,TRBV5-1
TGTGCCAGCAGCCAATGGGCTTGGCAGCCCCAGCATTTT,CASSQWAWQPQHF,TRBJ1-5,NA,NA,TRBV14
TGCGCCAGCAGCTTGGTGCAGGGCATGAACACTGAAGCTTTCTTT,CASSLVQGMNTEAFF,TRBJ1-1,NA,many,TRBV5-1
TGTGCCAGCAGCGCCCCGGGACTAGCGTACAATGAGCAGTTCTTC,CASSAPGLAYNEQFF,TRBJ2-1,TRBD2,NA,TRBV9
TGTGCCAGCAGCTTAGGTGGGACTAACTACGAGCAGTACTTC,CASSLGGTNYEQYF,TRBJ2-7,TRBD2,few,TRBV11-2
TGTGCCAGCAGCCTTAGCGGGGTCCCCTACGAGCAGTACTTC,CASSLSGVPYEQYF,TRBJ2-7,TRBD2,NA,TRBV3-1/TRBV3-2
TGTGCCAGCAGTCGTAGAACTACGGGACAAGAGACCCAGTACTTC,CASSRRTTGQETQYF,TRBJ2-5,NA,NA,TRBV7-9
TGTGCCAGCAGCAAGGGACTAGCGGGAGATCTAGATACGCAGTATTTT,CASSKGLAGDLDTQYF,TRBJ2-3,NA,once,TRBV21-1
TGTGCCACCAGTGATTCAGGACAGGGAGGGCTATATGGCTACACCTTC,CATSDSGQGGLYGYTF,TRBJ1-2,TRBD1,NA,TRBV24-1
TGTGCCAGCAGTTTATCGTCGAGCATGCTTGTGTATTTT,CASSLSSSMLVYF,TRBJ2-3,NA,few,TRBV27
TGCGCCAGCAGCCGCGGGACTAGCGGGAGAAGAGAGACCCAGTACTTC,CASSRGTSGRRETQYF,TRBJ2-5,TRBD2,NA,TRBV5-1
TGTGCCAGCTCACTCGGACAGGGAGGGCCGGATACGCAGTATTTT,CASSLGQGGPDTQYF,TRBJ2-3,NA,NA,TRBV18
TGTGCCAGCACCCTGGGGCCTAGGATGGAGCAGTACTTC,CASTLGPRMEQYF,TRBJ2-7,NA,NA,TRBV28
TGTGCCAGCACCCCGGCTAGCGGGAGTTTGAAGACCCAGTACTTC,CASTPASGSLKTQYF,TRBJ2-5,TRBD2,NA,TRBV6-5
TGTGCCAGCAGTCGACCCTTGGGGGGGGAGGCTGAAGCTTTCTTT,CASSRPLGGEAEAFF,TRBJ1-1,NA,NA,TRBV28
TGTGCCAGCAGCCAGAGAGCTAGCGGGAGTTCCTACAATGAGCAGTTCTTC,CASSQRASGSSYNEQFF,TRBJ2-1,TRBD2,NA,TRBV3-1/TRBV3-2